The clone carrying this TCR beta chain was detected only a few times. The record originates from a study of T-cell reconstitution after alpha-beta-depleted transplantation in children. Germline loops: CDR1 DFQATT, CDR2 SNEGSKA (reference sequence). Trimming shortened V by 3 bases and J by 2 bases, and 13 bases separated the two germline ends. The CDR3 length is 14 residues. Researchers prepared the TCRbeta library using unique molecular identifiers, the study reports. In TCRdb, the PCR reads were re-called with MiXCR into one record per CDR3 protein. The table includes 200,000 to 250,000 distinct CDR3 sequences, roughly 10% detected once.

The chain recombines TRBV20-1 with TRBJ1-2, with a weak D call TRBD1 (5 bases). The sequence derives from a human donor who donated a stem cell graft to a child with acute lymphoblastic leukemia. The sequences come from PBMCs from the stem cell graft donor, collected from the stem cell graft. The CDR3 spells CSASPSGTNYGYTF. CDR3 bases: TGCAGTGCTAGCCCCTCAGGGACGAACTATGGCTACACCTTC.